This T cell receptor beta chain was identified during a study of blood T cells in healthy people across ages. Across the whole study: Per every two T cells, about one barcoded beta molecule was captured by template switching.

This clonotype appeared a few times. Antigen unknown. Donor samples were obtained from healthy Caucasian individuals from Russia, aged 6 to 90. Peripheral blood from each donor was collected in a volume of 8 to 10 milliliters. Points from the study as a whole: CMV infection status of these donors was not known.

Combining a sample-barcoded 5' primer with a J-beta primer mix, a second PCR ran for roughly 6 to 11 cycles. TCRdb called the 5' RACE reads again in MiXCR, with one record for every CDR3 protein. The table has 700,000 to 950,000 distinct CDR3 sequences, about 62% seen once. V lost 4 bases and J lost 3; bases outside the gene matches: 11. The CDR3 extends over 17 amino acids. The germline CDR1 and CDR2 sequences are SGDLS and YYNGEE. This receptor was identified in a man in his thirties or forties in good health. The chain couples TRBV9 to TRBJ2-1; TRBD2 matches at 9 bases. The sample was blood. Here the CDR3 reads CASSLRGAGGSYNEQFF. The CDR3 DNA reads as TGTGCCAGCAGCCTCCGGGGAGCGGGAGGTAGCTACAATGAGCAGTTCTTC.